Listed here are 22 T cell receptor beta chains from one sample, sequenced in a study of cytomegalovirus exposure and HLA in healthy donors (dated by TCRdb to the late 2010s). The receptor library was made with the immunoSEQ multiplex PCR assay. For the multiplex PCR, a mixture combining 60 forward primers for TCR Vbeta segments and 13 reverse primers for TCR Jbeta segments was used. Drawn from immuneACCESS, this table holds only the in-frame rearrangements with V and J called that TCRdb kept. Clones are partly lost; checked studies trace under half to an unresolved V gene and leave the rest unexplained. In all, the sample holds fewer than 150,000 clones, and about four fifths of those were seen once. Of the sample, 5% to 8% falls within the top ten clones. Sequenced input: PBMCs. The receptors originated from a woman between 40 and 50 years old in good health and CMV-seropositive.

The chain employs TRBV19 and TRBJ2-7; D call uncertain. CDR1 LNHDA and CDR2 SQIVND come from the germline V gene (reference sequence). The CDR3 loop spans 13 amino acids. Trimming removed 5 bases at V and 0 bases at J, with 8 bases between. The CDR3 bases are TGTGCCAGTAGTCCCCGGGTCTCCTACGAGCAGTACTTC. Translated, it gives CASSPRVSYEQYF.

This clone was seen a single time. The rearrangement links TRBV18 to TRBJ2-5; TRBD2 matches 10 bases. J gave up 5 bases and V 0 bases, and 3 bases lay outside the gene matches. This CDR3 contains 15 residues. Germline V CDR1 and CDR2: KGHSH, LQKENI. CDR3 DNA: TGTGCCAGCTCACCACCAGCGGGAGGGGGTGAGACCCAGTACTTC. This translates into CASSPPAGGGETQYF.

The gene calls are TRBV6-5 and TRBJ2-1; 8 bases line up with TRBD1. This CDR3 region has 15 residues. Germline V gene data show CDR1 as MNHEY and CDR2 as SVGAGI. The V gene end was trimmed by 5 bases and the J gene end by 4 bases; junction bases not matched to a gene: 7. The CDR3 DNA reads as TGTGCCAGCAGTCGTCCCGGGACAGGTTACAATGAGCAGTTCTTC. It encodes CASSRPGTGYNEQFF.

This clone was counted between two and nine times. The rearrangement uses TRBV11-2 and TRBJ1-4; 9 bases match TRBD1. The CDR3 sequence is 14 residues long. V was pared by 5 bases and J by 11 bases, with 9 bases of the junction left unmatched. Germline values: CDR1 SGHAT, CDR2 FQNNGV. CDR3 DNA: TGTGCCAGCAGCCCCATTAGACAGGGGGGTAAACTGTTTTTT. Encoded protein: CASSPIRQGGKLFF.

This clone was seen more than once but under ten times. The J gene is TRBJ2-3, the V gene TRBV7-9, with 8 bases matching TRBD1. The CDR3 has 15 residues. Germline-derived CDR1 and CDR2 are SEHNR and FQNEAQ (reference sequence). V was clipped by 4 bases and J by 1 base; unmatched bases: 4. CDR3 amino acids: CASSSGGGGTDTQYF. The CDR3 nucleotides read TGTGCCAGCAGCTCAGGGGGCGGAGGCACAGATACGCAGTATTTT.

The chain links TRBV6-6 to TRBJ2-1; TRBD2 matches 7 bases. The length of the CDR3 is 15 residues. CDR1 is MNHNY, CDR2 SVGAGI, per germline (reference sequence). V was clipped by 0 bases and J by 12 bases; unmatched bases: 11. CDR3: CASSYSSLALIWQFF. CDR3 nucleotides: TGTGCCAGCAGTTACTCGTCACTAGCGCTTATATGGCAGTTCTTC.

This sequence joins TRBV7-2 and TRBJ2-2; TRBD1 might be the D (6 bases). The CDR3 is 15 amino acids. Trimming removed 6 bases from V and 0 bases from J, with 11 bases in between. Germline V gene lookup returns CDR1 SGHTA and CDR2 FQGNSA. The DNA of the CDR3 is TGTGCCAGCAGACAGGGTCCCCCGAACACCGGGGAGCTGTTTTTT. Translating it yields CASRQGPPNTGELFF.

J is TRBJ2-7 and V is TRBV27, with D possibly being TRBD2 (5 bases). CDR3 length: 16 residues. V lost 6 bases, J lost 0 bases, and 18 bases lay in between. Germline V gene sequence: CDR1 MNHEY, CDR2 SMNVEV (reference sequence). This chain's CDR3 is CASSPTQATNSYEQYF. In DNA form, the CDR3 reads TGTGCCAGCAGCCCAACCCAGGCGACTAACTCCTACGAGCAGTACTTC.

This clone was seen a single time. Sequence at one end of the junction differs from germline and may be a read error. The chain recombines TRBV7-9 with TRBJ2-7; D unresolved. This CDR3 comprises 12 residues. The germline CDR1 and CDR2 sequences are SEHNR and FQNEAQ (reference sequence). The CDR3 spells CSSSLIAYEQYF. The CDR3 DNA reads TGTTCCAGCAGCTTAATCGCCTACGAGCAGTACTTC.

The chain employs TRBV6-4 and TRBJ1-2, with 7 bases matching TRBD1. CDR1 is MRHNA, CDR2 SNTAGT, per germline. V shed 2 bases and J 4 bases; nucleotides not matched to a gene: 4. The CDR3 spans 14 residues. CDR3 residues: CASSDGQAPYGYTF. CDR3 DNA: TGTGCCAGCAGTGACGGACAGGCCCCCTATGGCTACACCTTC.

The rearrangement links TRBV21-1 to TRBJ2-3; the table's D call, TRBD1, was not checked against the DNA. TRBV21-1 is a recognized pseudogene. There are 20 residues in the CDR3. CDR3 loop: CASSKVRQDPRRRTTDTQYF. CDR3 nucleotide sequence: TGTGCCAGCAGCAAAGTGAGACAGGACCCACGGAGGAGGACCACAGATACGCAGTATTTT.

V gene TRBV7-9 combines with J gene TRBJ2-1; D is possibly TRBD2 (6 bases). The germline V gene encodes CDR1 SEHNR and CDR2 FQNEAQ (reference sequence). The CDR3 totals 15 residues. Trimming took 6 bases from V and 8 from J, leaving 20 bases between them. The CDR3 loop reads CASRSTRGIVYEQFF. CDR3 nucleotide sequence: TGTGCCAGCAGATCGACTAGAGGCATTGTGTATGAGCAGTTCTTC.

The chain couples TRBV30 to TRBJ1-2; tentative D call: TRBD1 (6 bases). The CDR3 covers 13 residues. V dropped 1 base and J dropped 4 bases, with 10 bases sitting between them. CDR1 and CDR2 (germline): GTSNPN, SVGIG (reference sequence). The CDR3 bases are TGTGCCTGGAGTGACAGGGTATTCTATGGCTACACCTTC. Its translation: CAWSDRVFYGYTF.

This chain joins TRBV29-1 and TRBJ1-1; 12 nucleotides line up with TRBD1. Germline trimming cut 4 bases from V and 3 bases from J; bases unmatched to any gene: 12. The CDR3 spans 17 residues. Germline loops: CDR1 SQVTM, CDR2 ANQGSEA. The CDR3 loop is CSVGNRDRGRRDTEAFF. CDR3 sequence (DNA): TGCAGCGTTGGGAACCGGGACAGGGGGCGAAGGGACACTGAAGCTTTCTTT.

This clone was detected only a few times. The V call is TRBV5-1, the J call TRBJ2-5, with 8 bases identical to TRBD2. In germline, CDR1 is SGHRS, CDR2 YFSETQ. The CDR3 runs to 16 residues. After removal of 4 bases from V and 3 bases from J, the junction contained 11 bases not matched to a gene. For the CDR3, the DNA is TGCGCCAGCAGCCCTCAGCCGGGACTAGGGGAAGAGACCCAGTACTTC. Translation gives CASSPQPGLGEETQYF.

The genes are TRBV5-1 and TRBJ2-5; no definite D call. CDR1 SGHRS and CDR2 YFSETQ come from the germline V gene. The CDR3 extends over 14 amino acids. Trimming cost V 0 bases and J 1 base, with 7 bases left between them. In nucleotides, the CDR3 is TGCGCCAGCAGCTTGGCCGTCAGCCAAGAGACCCAGTACTTC. The encoded protein is CASSLAVSQETQYF.

This clone was picked up one time. The chain recombines TRBV2 with TRBJ2-1; tentatively, D is TRBD1 (8 bases). The CDR3 is 15 amino acids. The germline V gene encodes CDR1 SNHLY and CDR2 FYNNEI. The ends were cut back, 6 bases at V and 8 bases at J, with 20 bases in the middle. The CDR3, as DNA: TGTGCCAGCAGCCTACAGGGGGTCGCGGGGGATGAGCAGTTCTTC. Amino acids: CASSLQGVAGDEQFF.

The chain carries TRBV5-5 and TRBJ2-5; D may be TRBD2 (6 bases). The CDR3 runs 16 residues. The V gene lost 0 bases and the J gene lost 3 bases, with 15 bases spanning the gap. Germline loops: CDR1 SGHKS, CDR2 YYEKEE (reference sequence). As DNA, the CDR3 is TGTGCCAGCAGCTTGGGACTAGAAGACAGTAAAGAGACCCAGTACTTC. Its translation is CASSLGLEDSKETQYF. Using reference TRBV5-5 and TRBJ2-5 for the parts outside the CDR3, the full variable domain is DAGVTQSPTHLIKTRGQQVTLRCSPISGHKSVSWYQQVLGQGPQFIFQYYEKEERGRGNFPDRFSARQFPNYSSELNVNALLLGDSALYLCASSLGLEDSKETQYFGPGTRLLVL.

The chain is built from TRBV5-6 and TRBJ1-1, with 11 nucleotides matching TRBD1. CDR1 is SGHDT, CDR2 YYEEEE, per germline. This CDR3 is 15 amino acids long. J lost 4 bases, V lost 5 bases, and 7 bases had no gene match. CDR3 in DNA: TGTGCCAGCAGTCCTTCCGGGACAGGGGGCACTGAAGCTTTCTTT. It codes for CASSPSGTGGTEAFF.

This clone was found a few times. One end of the junction is discordant with germline, which a read error may explain. This chain links TRBV7-9 with TRBJ2-5, with 8 positions matching TRBD2. The germline gives CDR1 SEHNR, CDR2 FQNEAQ (reference sequence). CDR3 size: 15 residues. The CDR3 bases are TGTTCCAGCAGGCGGGGGGAGGGGAGTCAAGAGACCCAGTACTTC. This sequence encodes CSSRRGEGSQETQYF.

The gene calls are TRBV6-6 and TRBJ2-7, with D possibly being TRBD2 (5 bases). The germline CDR1 and CDR2 sequences are MNHNY and SVGAGI (reference sequence). The CDR3 extends over 11 amino acids. The V end was cut by 7 bases, the J end by 1 base, with 5 bases between. CDR3 sequence: CASTGSYEQYF. The CDR3 region has the DNA TGTGCCAGCACGGGGTCCTACGAGCAGTACTTC.

This chain links TRBV7-6 with TRBJ2-1; TRBD1 matches 10 bases. The germline gives CDR1 SGHVS, CDR2 FNYEAQ. CDR3 length equals 15 residues. V lost 0 bases, J lost 8 bases, and 4 bases stayed unmatched. CDR3 nucleotide sequence: TGTGCCAGCAGCTTAGCGGGACAGGGGTTCGATGAGCAGTTCTTC. Translated: CASSLAGQGFDEQFF.